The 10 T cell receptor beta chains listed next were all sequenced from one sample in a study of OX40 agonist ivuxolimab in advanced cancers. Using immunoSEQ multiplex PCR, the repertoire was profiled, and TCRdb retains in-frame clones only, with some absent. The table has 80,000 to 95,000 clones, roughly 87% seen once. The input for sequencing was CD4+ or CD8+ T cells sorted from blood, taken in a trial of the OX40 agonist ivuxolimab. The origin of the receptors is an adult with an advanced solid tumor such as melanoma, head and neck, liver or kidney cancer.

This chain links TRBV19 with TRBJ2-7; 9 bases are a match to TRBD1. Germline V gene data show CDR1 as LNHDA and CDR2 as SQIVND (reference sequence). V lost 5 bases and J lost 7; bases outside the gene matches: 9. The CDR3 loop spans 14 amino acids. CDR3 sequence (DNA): TGTGCCAGTAGTTCGGGACAGGGAAGGATGGAGCAGTACTTC. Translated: CASSSGQGRMEQYF.

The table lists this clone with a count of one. CDR3 nucleotides: TGTGCCAGCAGCCAAGGAGGCGGGGACGGTAATCAGCCCCAGCATTTT. This sequence encodes CASSQGGGDGNQPQHF. The rearrangement uses TRBV4-2 and TRBJ1-5; TRBD1 is a possible D gene (5 bases). This CDR3 has 16 amino acids. V gave up 1 base and J gave up 4 bases, with 14 bases separating them. CDR1 is LGHNA and CDR2 is YNFKEQ in the germline V gene.

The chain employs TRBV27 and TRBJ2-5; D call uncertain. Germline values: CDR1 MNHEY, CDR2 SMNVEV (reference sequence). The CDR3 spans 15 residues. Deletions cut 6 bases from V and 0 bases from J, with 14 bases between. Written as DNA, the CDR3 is TGTGCCAGCAGCCCTACTTGGGGAAACCAAGAGACCCAGTACTTC. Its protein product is CASSPTWGNQETQYF.

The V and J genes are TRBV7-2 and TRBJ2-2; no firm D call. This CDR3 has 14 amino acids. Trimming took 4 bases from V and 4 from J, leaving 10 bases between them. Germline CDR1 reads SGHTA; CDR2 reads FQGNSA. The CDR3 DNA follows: TGTGCCAGCAGCTCCCTATTGAGCACCGGGGAGCTGTTTTTT. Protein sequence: CASSSLLSTGELFF.

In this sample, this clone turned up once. In DNA form, the CDR3 reads TGTGCCAGCAGGCGCGGGACTGGATTCAATGAGCAGTTCTTC. As protein: CASRRGTGFNEQFF. The chain employs TRBV28 and TRBJ2-1; D is perhaps TRBD2 (6 bases). V shed 6 bases and J shed 6 bases, with 15 bases lying between them. The germline CDR1 and CDR2 sequences are MDHEN and SYDVKM. The CDR3 runs to 14 residues.

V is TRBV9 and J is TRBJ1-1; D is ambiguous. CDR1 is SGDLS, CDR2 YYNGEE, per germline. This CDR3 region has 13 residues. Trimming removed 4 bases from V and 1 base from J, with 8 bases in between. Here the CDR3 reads CASSQFANTEAFF. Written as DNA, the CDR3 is TGTGCCAGCAGCCAATTCGCGAACACTGAAGCTTTCTTT.

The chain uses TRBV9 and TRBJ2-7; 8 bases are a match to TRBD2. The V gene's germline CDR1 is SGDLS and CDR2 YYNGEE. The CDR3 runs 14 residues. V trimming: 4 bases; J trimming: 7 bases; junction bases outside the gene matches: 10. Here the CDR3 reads CASSYSGGTGEQYF. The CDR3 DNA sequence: TGTGCCAGCAGCTACTCGGGGGGGACGGGTGAGCAGTACTTC.

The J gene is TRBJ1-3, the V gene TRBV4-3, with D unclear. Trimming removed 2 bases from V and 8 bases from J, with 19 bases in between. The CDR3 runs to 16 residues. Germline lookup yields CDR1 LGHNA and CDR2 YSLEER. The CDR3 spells CASSQFHRAEDHTIYF. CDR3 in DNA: TGCGCCAGCAGCCAATTTCACCGGGCCGAAGATCACACCATATATTTT.

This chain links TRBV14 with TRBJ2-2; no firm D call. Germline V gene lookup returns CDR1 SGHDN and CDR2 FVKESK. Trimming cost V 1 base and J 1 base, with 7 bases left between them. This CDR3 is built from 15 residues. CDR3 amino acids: CASSQVSRNTGELFF. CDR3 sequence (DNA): TGTGCCAGCAGCCAAGTCAGCCGGAACACCGGGGAGCTGTTTTTT.

CDR3 sequence: CAWNLGNNEKLFF. Here the CDR3 DNA reads TGTGCCTGGAACCTGGGGAATAATGAAAAACTGTTTTTT. J is TRBJ1-4 and V is TRBV30; D is unresolved. The CDR3 consists of 13 residues. Germline V lookup: CDR1 GTSNPN, CDR2 SVGIG (reference sequence). Deletions cut 4 bases from V and 4 bases from J, with 10 bases between.